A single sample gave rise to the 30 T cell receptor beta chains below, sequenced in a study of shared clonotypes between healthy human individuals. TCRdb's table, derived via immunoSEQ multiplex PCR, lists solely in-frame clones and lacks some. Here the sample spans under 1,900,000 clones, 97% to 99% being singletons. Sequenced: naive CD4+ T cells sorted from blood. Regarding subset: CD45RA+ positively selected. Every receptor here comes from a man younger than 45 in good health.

This chain's CDR3 is CASSGGIGVVGYTF. CDR3 nucleotides: TGTGCCAGCAGTGGTGGGATAGGGGTCGTGGGCTACACCTTC. This chain uses TRBV2 with TRBJ1-2; TRBD1 is a possible D gene (5 bases). Germline CDR1 reads SNHLY; CDR2 reads FYNNEI. The CDR3 covers 14 residues. V was clipped by 4 bases and J by 8 bases, with 17 bases between them.

This CDR3 is CASSRPGHLAEAFF. As DNA, the CDR3 is TGTGCCAGCAGCAGACCGGGGCATTTGGCTGAAGCTTTCTTT. The gene calls are TRBV5-4 and TRBJ1-1; D may be TRBD1 (5 bases). V gave up 4 bases and J gave up 6 bases, with 16 bases separating them. The CDR3 is 14 residues long. Germline V gives CDR1 SGHNT, CDR2 YYREEE (reference sequence).

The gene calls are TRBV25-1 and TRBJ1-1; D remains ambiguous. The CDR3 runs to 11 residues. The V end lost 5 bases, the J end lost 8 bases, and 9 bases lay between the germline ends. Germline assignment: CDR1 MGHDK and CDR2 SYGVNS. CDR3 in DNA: TGTGCCAGCAGTAGGGAAATAGAAGCTTTCTTT. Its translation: CASSREIEAFF.

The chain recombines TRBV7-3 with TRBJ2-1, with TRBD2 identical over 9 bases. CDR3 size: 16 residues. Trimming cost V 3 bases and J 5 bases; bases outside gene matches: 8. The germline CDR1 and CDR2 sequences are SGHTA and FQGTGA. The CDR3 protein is CASSFRGGRAHNEQFF. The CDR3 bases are TGTGCCAGCAGCTTTCGGGGCGGGAGGGCCCACAATGAGCAGTTCTTC.

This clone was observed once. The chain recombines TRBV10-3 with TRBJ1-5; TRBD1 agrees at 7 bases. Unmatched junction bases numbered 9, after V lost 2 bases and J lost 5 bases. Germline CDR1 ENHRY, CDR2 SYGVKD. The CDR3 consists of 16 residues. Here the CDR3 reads CAISEGFGRGHQPQHF. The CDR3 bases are TGTGCCATCAGTGAGGGGTTTGGAAGGGGGCATCAGCCCCAGCATTTT.

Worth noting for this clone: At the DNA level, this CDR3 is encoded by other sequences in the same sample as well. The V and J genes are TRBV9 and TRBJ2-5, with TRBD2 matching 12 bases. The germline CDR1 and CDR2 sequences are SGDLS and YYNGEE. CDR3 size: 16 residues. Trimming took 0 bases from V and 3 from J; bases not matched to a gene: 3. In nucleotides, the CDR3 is TGTGCCAGCAGCGTAGGACTAGCGGGAGTTGAAGAGACCCAGTACTTC. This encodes CASSVGLAGVEETQYF.

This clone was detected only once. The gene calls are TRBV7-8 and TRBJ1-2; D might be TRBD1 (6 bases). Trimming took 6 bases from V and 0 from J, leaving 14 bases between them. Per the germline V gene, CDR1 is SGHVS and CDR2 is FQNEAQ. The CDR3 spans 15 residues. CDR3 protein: CASSPGGRPNYGYTF. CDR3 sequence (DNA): TGTGCCAGCAGTCCCGGGGGCCGCCCTAACTATGGCTACACCTTC.

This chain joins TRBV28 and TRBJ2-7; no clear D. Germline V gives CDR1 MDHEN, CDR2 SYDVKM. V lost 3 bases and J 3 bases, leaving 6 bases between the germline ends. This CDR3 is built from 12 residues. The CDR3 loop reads CASSFQFYEQYF. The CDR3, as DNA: TGTGCCAGCAGTTTTCAGTTCTACGAGCAGTACTTC.

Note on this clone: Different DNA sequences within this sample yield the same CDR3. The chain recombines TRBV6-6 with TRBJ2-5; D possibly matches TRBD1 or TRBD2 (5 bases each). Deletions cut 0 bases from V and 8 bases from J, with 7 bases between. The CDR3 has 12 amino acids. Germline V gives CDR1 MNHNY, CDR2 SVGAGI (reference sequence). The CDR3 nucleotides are TGTGCCAGCAGTTACTCGAGGGGTACCCAGTACTTC. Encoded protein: CASSYSRGTQYF.

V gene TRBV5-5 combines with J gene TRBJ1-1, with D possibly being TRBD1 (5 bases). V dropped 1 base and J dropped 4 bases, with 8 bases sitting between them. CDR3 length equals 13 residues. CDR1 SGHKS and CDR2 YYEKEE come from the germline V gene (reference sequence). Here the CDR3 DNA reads TGTGCCAGCAGCTTGTTTGGGGGCACTGAAGCTTTCTTT. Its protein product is CASSLFGGTEAFF. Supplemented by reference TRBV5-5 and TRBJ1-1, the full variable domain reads DAGVTQSPTHLIKTRGQQVTLRCSPISGHKSVSWYQQVLGQGPQFIFQYYEKEERGRGNFPDRFSARQFPNYSSELNVNALLLGDSALYLCASSLFGGTEAFFGQGTRLTVV.

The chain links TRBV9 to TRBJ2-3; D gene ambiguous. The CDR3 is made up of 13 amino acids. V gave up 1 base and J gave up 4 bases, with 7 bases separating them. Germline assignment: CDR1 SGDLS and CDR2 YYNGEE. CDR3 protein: CASSVLSADTQYF. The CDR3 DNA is TGTGCCAGCAGCGTACTCTCGGCAGATACGCAGTATTTT.

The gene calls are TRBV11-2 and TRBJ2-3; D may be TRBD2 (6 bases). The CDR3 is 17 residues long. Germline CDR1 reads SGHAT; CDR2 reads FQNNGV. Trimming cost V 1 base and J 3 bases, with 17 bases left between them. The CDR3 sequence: CASSLGVFAGSTDTQYF. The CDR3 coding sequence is TGTGCCAGCAGCTTAGGGGTTTTCGCGGGATCGACAGATACGCAGTATTTT. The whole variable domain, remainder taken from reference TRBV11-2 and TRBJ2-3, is EAGVAQSPRYKIIEKRQSVAFWCNPISGHATLYWYQQILGQGPKLLIQFQNNGVVDDSQLPKDRFSAERLKGVDSTLKIQPAKLEDSAVYLCASSLGVFAGSTDTQYFGPGTRLTVL.

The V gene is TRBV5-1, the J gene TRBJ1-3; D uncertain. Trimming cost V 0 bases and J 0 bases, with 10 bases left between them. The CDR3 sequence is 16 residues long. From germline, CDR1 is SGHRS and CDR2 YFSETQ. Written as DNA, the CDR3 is TGCGCCAGCAGCTTGGATCCGCTGAGCTCTGGAAACACCATATATTTT. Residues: CASSLDPLSSGNTIYF.

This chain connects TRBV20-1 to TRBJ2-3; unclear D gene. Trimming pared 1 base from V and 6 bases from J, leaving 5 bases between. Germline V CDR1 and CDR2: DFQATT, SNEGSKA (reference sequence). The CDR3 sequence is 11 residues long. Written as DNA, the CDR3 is TGCAGTGCTAGAGGATCCGATACGCAGTATTTT. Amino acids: CSARGSDTQYF.

The CDR3 is CASSDRQGNFDTQYF. CDR3 coding DNA: TGTGCCAGCAGTGACAGACAGGGAAACTTCGATACGCAGTATTTT. This chain joins TRBV6-1 and TRBJ2-3; 7 bases align to TRBD1. Germline trimming cut 3 bases from V and 6 bases from J; bases unmatched to any gene: 9. CDR3 size: 15 residues. Germline assignment: CDR1 MNHNS and CDR2 SASEGT.

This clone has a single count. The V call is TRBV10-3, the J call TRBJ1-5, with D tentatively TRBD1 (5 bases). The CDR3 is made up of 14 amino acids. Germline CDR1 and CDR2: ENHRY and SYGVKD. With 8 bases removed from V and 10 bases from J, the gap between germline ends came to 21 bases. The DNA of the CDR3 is TGTGCCATCGGCGGGGCCCCTCTGGGGGGACCCCAGCATTTT. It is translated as CAIGGAPLGGPQHF.

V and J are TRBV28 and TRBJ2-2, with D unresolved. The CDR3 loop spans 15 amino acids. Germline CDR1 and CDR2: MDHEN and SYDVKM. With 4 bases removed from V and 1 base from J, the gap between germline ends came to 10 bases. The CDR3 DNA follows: TGTGCCAGCAGTTACCGGCGACGGAACACCGGGGAGCTGTTTTTT. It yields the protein CASSYRRRNTGELFF.

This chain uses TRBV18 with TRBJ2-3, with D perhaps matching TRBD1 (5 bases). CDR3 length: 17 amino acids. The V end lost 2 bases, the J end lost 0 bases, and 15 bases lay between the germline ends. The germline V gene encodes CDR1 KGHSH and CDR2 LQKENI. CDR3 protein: CASSPDDKDTSTDTQYF. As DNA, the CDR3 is TGTGCCAGCTCACCAGACGATAAGGACACTAGCACAGATACGCAGTATTTT.

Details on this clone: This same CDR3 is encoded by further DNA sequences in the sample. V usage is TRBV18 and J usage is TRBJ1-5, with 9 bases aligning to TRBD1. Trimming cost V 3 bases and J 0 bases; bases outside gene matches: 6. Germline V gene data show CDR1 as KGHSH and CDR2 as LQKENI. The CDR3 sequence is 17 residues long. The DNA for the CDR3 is TGTGCCAGCTCACCGCGGGACAGGGTCGGTAGCAATCAGCCCCAGCATTTT. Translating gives CASSPRDRVGSNQPQHF.

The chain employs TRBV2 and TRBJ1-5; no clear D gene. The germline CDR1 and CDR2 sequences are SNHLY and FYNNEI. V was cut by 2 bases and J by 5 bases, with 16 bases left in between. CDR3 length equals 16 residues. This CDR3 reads CASSERVGSSYQPQHF. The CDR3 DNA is TGTGCCAGCAGTGAAAGGGTGGGGAGCTCCTATCAGCCCCAGCATTTT.

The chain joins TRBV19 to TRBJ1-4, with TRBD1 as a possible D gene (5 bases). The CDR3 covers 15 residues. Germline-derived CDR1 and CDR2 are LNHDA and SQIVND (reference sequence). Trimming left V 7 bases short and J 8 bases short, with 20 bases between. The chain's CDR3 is CASTPRGWGSEKLFF. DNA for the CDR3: TGTGCCAGTACCCCGAGGGGATGGGGATCCGAAAAACTGTTTTTT.

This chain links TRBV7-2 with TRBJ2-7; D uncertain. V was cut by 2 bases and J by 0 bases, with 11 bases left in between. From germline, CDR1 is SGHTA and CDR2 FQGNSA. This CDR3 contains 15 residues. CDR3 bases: TGTGCCAGCAGCTTATACCGCGTACCCTCCTACGAGCAGTACTTC. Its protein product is CASSLYRVPSYEQYF. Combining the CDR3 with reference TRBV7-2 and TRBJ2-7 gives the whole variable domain GAGVSQSPSNKVTEKGKDVELRCDPISGHTALYWYRQSLGQGLEFLIYFQGNSAPDKSGLPSDRFSAERTGGSVSTLTIQRTQQEDSAVYLCASSLYRVPSYEQYFGPGTRLTVT.

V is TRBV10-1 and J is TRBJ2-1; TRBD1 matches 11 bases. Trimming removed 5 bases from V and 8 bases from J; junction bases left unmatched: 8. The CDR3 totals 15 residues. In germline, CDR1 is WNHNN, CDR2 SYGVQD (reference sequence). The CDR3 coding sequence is TGCGCCAGCAGTCGGACAGGGGGCGTCCCCGATGAGCAGTTCTTC. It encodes CASSRTGGVPDEQFF.

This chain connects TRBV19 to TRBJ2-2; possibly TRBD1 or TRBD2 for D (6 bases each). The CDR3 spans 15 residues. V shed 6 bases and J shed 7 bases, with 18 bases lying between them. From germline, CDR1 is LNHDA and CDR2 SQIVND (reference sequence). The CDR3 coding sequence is TGTGCCAGTAGGGCGGGACACGTCCGTGGCGGGGAGCTGTTTTTT. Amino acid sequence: CASRAGHVRGGELFF.

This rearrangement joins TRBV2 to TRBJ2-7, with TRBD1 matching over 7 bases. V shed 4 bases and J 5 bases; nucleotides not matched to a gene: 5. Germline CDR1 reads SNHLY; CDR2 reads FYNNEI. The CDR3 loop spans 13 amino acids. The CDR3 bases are TGTGCCAGCAGTGGACAGGGTTACGACGAGCAGTACTTC. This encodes CASSGQGYDEQYF.

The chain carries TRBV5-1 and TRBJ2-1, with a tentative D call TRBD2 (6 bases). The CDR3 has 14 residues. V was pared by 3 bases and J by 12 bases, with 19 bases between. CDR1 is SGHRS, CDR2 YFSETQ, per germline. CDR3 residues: CASSYGAGGLVQFF. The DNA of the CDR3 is TGCGCCAGCAGCTACGGAGCGGGTGGATTGGTGCAGTTCTTC. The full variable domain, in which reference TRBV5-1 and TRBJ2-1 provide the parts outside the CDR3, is KAGVTQTPRYLIKTRGQQVTLSCSPISGHRSVSWYQQTPGQGLQFLFEYFSETQRNKGNFPGRFSGRQFSNSRSEMNVSTLELGDSALYLCASSYGAGGLVQFFGPGTRLTVL.

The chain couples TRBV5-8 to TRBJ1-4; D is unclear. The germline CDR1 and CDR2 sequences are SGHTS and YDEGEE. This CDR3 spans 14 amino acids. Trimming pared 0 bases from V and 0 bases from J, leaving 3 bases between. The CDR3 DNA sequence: TGTGCCAGCAGCTTGGGAGCAACTAATGAAAAACTGTTTTTT. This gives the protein CASSLGATNEKLFF.

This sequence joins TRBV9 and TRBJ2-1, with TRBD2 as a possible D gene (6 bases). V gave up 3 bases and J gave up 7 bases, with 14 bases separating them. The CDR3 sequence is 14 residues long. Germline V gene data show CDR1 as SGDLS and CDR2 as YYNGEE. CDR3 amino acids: CASSAPTRWNEQFF. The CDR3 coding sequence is TGTGCCAGCAGCGCACCGACTAGATGGAATGAGCAGTTCTTC. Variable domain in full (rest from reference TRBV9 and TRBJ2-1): DSGVTQTPKHLITATGQRVTLRCSPRSGDLSVYWYQQSLDQGLQFLIQYYNGEERAKGNILERFSAQQFPDLHSELNLSSLELGDSALYFCASSAPTRWNEQFFGPGTRLTVL.

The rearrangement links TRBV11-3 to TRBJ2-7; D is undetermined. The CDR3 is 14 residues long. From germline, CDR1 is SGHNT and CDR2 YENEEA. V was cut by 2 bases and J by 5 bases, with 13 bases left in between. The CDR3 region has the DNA TGTGCCAGCAGCTTACCCGGCGGATTTCACGAGCAGTACTTC. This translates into CASSLPGGFHEQYF.

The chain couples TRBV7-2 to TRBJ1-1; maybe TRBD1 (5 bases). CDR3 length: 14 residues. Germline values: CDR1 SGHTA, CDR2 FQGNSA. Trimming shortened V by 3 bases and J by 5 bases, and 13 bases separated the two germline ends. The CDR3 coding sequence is TGTGCCAGCAGCTTCGGGACCGCCAGGACTGAAGCTTTCTTT. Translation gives CASSFGTARTEAFF.